The 20 T cell receptor beta chains given below trace back to one sample, sequenced in a study of coeliac disease. The assay was immunoSEQ multiplex PCR, and TCRdb's table has in-frame clones only and misses some. In the table there are roughly 3,400 clones, around 50% of which are singletons. Sequenced: intraepithelial lymphocytes from the gut. These receptors all come from a woman aged 70 to 79 with celiac disease.

This clone is medium-sized (0.01 to 0.1%) in the sample. This chain connects TRBV30 to TRBJ2-3, with a possible D match to TRBD2 (5 bases). V was clipped by 8 bases and J by 1 base, with 16 bases between them. Germline V gene lookup returns CDR1 GTSNPN and CDR2 SVGIG (reference sequence). This CDR3 comprises 14 residues. CDR3 coding DNA: TGTGCCCGGACTCAGGACGGGGGCACAGATACGCAGTATTTT. Translation gives CARTQDGGTDTQYF.

Only a few counts were recorded for this clone. The V call is TRBV7-6, the J call TRBJ1-5; possibly TRBD1 for D (6 bases). CDR1 and CDR2 (germline): SGHVS, FNYEAQ. The V gene lost 1 base and the J gene lost 9 bases, with 13 bases spanning the gap. The CDR3 is made up of 14 amino acids. Here the CDR3 DNA reads TGTGCCAGCAGCTTAGGGGAGGGGACAAGGCCCCAGCATTTT. Amino acids: CASSLGEGTRPQHF.

The gene calls are TRBV11-2 and TRBJ2-7; D may be TRBD2 (7 bases). The CDR3 consists of 15 residues. CDR1 and CDR2 from the germline V gene are SGHAT and FQNNGV. Trimming took 4 bases from V and 0 from J, leaving 13 bases between them. CDR3: CASSYLGGLSYEQYF. The CDR3, as DNA: TGTGCCAGCAGCTACCTGGGGGGGCTCTCCTACGAGCAGTACTTC.

This clone was picked up a small number of times. This rearrangement joins TRBV7-2 to TRBJ2-1, with D possibly TRBD2 on 7 matching bases. Trimming pared 4 bases from V and 6 bases from J, leaving 10 bases between. Germline V gene lookup returns CDR1 SGHTA and CDR2 FQGNSA. This CDR3 is built from 13 residues. CDR3 DNA sequence: TGTGCCAGCAGCTGGGGGGGGGCCAATGAGCAGTTCTTC. It translates to CASSWGGANEQFF.

This rearrangement joins TRBV28 to TRBJ2-7, with D perhaps TRBD2 (6 bases). This CDR3 region has 14 residues. The V end was cut by 6 bases, the J end by 0 bases, with 12 bases between. Germline lookup yields CDR1 MDHEN and CDR2 SYDVKM. CDR3 sequence: CASSLRDSSYEQYF. In DNA, the CDR3 is TGTGCCAGCAGCCTAAGGGACTCCTCCTACGAGCAGTACTTC.

This rearrangement joins TRBV11-2 to TRBJ2-1, with 10 bases aligning to TRBD2. V trimming: 4 bases; J trimming: 8 bases; junction bases outside the gene matches: 11. Per the germline V gene, CDR1 is SGHAT and CDR2 is FQNNGV. The CDR3 extends over 16 amino acids. CDR3 nucleotide sequence: TGTGCCAGCAGCTCCCCGGGGACTAGCGTTCGGGATGAGCAGTTCTTC. Amino acid sequence: CASSSPGTSVRDEQFF.

This clone qualifies as large. The genes are TRBV4-3 and TRBJ1-2; D unclear. The germline CDR1 and CDR2 sequences are LGHNA and YSLEER. The length of the CDR3 is 14 residues. Trimming left V 0 bases short and J 3 bases short, with 8 bases between. This chain's CDR3 is CASSQDDGDYGYTF. CDR3 coding DNA: TGCGCCAGCAGCCAAGATGACGGAGACTATGGCTACACCTTC.

This clone was counted once. The chain joins TRBV29-1 to TRBJ2-5; the match to TRBD1 covers 10 bases. The CDR3 totals 14 residues. Looked up from germline, CDR1 is SQVTM and CDR2 is ANQGSEA. The V and J ends lost 6 bases and 4 bases, in that order; junction bases with no gene match: 8. The CDR3 is CSVMGQGLSETQYF. In DNA form, the CDR3 reads TGCAGCGTGATGGGACAGGGGCTATCAGAGACCCAGTACTTC.

The sample holds one count of this clone. The J gene is TRBJ1-5, the V gene TRBV5-6; D gene uncertain. The CDR3 loop spans 15 amino acids. In germline, CDR1 is SGHDT, CDR2 YYEEEE. Trimming removed 6 bases at V and 4 bases at J, with 17 bases between. This chain's CDR3 is CASTSSASGNQPQHF. The CDR3 DNA reads as TGTGCCAGCACATCCTCGGCCTCGGGGAATCAGCCCCAGCATTTT.

This clone has just one count. The chain has TRBV27 and TRBJ1-5, with unresolved D. The CDR3 is made up of 12 amino acids. Trimming left V 6 bases short and J 4 bases short, with 7 bases between. Germline assignment: CDR1 MNHEY and CDR2 SMNVEV (reference sequence). In DNA, the CDR3 is TGTGCCAGCAGACGGGGAAATCAGCCCCAGCATTTT. This gives the protein CASRRGNQPQHF.

CDR3 in DNA: TGTGCCAGTAGTATGCGGCAGGGGGCGGCCGGCTACACCTTC. This codes for CASSMRQGAAGYTF. The chain employs TRBV19 and TRBJ1-2, with 8 bases that match TRBD1. V shed 3 bases, J shed 8 bases, and the junction held 8 bases outside the gene matches. CDR1 LNHDA and CDR2 SQIVND come from the germline V gene (reference sequence). This CDR3 has 14 amino acids. Complete variable domain (other parts from reference TRBV19 and TRBJ1-2): DGGITQSPKYLFRKEGQNVTLSCEQNLNHDAMYWYRQDPGQGLRLIYYSQIVNDFQKGDIAEGYSVSREKKESFPLTVTSAQKNPTAFYLCASSMRQGAAGYTFGSGTRLTVV.

By sample fraction, this clone is large. The same CDR3 also results from other DNA sequences found in this sample. For the CDR3, the DNA is TGTGCCACCAGCTCCCGGACAGGGCCCTACGAGCAGTACTTC. Amino acids: CATSSRTGPYEQYF. This rearrangement joins TRBV15 to TRBJ2-7; 8 nucleotides match TRBD1. The V and J ends lost 5 bases and 2 bases, in that order; junction bases with no gene match: 5. Looked up from germline, CDR1 is LNHNV and CDR2 is YYDKDF (reference sequence). The CDR3 consists of 14 residues.

The rearrangement uses TRBV19 and TRBJ2-7; perhaps TRBD1 as D (8 bases). Trimming removed 1 base at V and 3 bases at J, with 16 bases between. The germline gives CDR1 LNHDA, CDR2 SQIVND (reference sequence). The CDR3 has 16 amino acids. CDR3 residues: CASSIAGGTGFYEQYF. CDR3 bases: TGTGCCAGTAGTATAGCCGGGGGGACAGGTTTCTACGAGCAGTACTTC.

V usage is TRBV11-2 and J usage is TRBJ2-5; 8 bases line up with TRBD2. The CDR3 is made up of 16 amino acids. The V segment lost 1 base and the J segment 2 bases; nucleotides outside the gene matches: 6. Germline lookup yields CDR1 SGHAT and CDR2 FQNNGV. The CDR3 DNA reads TGTGCCAGCAGCTTAGGTGTAGCGGGGTTGCAAGAGACCCAGTACTTC. Its protein is CASSLGVAGLQETQYF.

This clone rates as large. This chain uses TRBV10-3 with TRBJ1-2; D is possibly TRBD1 (5 bases). CDR1 ENHRY and CDR2 SYGVKD come from the germline V gene. Deletions cut 1 base from V and 1 base from J, with 13 bases between. The CDR3 totals 16 residues. The CDR3 bases are TGTGCCATCAGTGAGTTTTTGACAGATAATAACTATGGCTACACCTTC. This gives the protein CAISEFLTDNNYGYTF.

This sequence joins TRBV7-3 and TRBJ2-5; 9 bases line up with TRBD2. Germline V lookup: CDR1 SGHTA, CDR2 FQGTGA. J was trimmed by 4 bases and V by 5 bases; bases with no gene match: 8. The CDR3 is 15 residues long. CDR3 bases: TGTGCCAGCAGCCTCACGGGCGGGGGGGGAGAGACCCAGTACTTC. Its translation: CASSLTGGGGETQYF.

As concerns this clone: The junction shows a germline mismatch at one end, possibly a read error. The chain is built from TRBV7-9 and TRBJ2-7; the D gene is possibly TRBD2 (5 bases). CDR3 length: 14 amino acids. CDR1 and CDR2 (germline): SEHNR, FQNEAQ (reference sequence). The CDR3 DNA sequence: TGCGCCAGCAGCCAAGCGGTCTCTCTTGGAGAGCAGTACTTC. It is translated as CASSQAVSLGEQYF.

Relative to its sample, this clone is medium-sized. The gene calls are TRBV13 and TRBJ2-5; 8 positions agree with TRBD2. Germline V gene lookup returns CDR1 PRHDT and CDR2 FYEKMQ (reference sequence). CDR3 length: 15 residues. V lost 4 bases to trimming and J lost 3 bases; unmatched junction nucleotides: 7. Here the CDR3 DNA reads TGTGCCAGCAGCTACCCCGGGACTAGGGAAGAGACCCAGTACTTC. The encoded protein is CASSYPGTREETQYF.

The chain carries TRBV27 and TRBJ1-6; 8 bases match TRBD1. The ends lost 7 bases at V and 9 bases at J; junction bases unmatched: 8. The CDR3 runs 14 residues. The germline V gene encodes CDR1 MNHEY and CDR2 SMNVEV (reference sequence). DNA for the CDR3: TGTGCCAGCAATGCAGGGACAGGAGGTTCACCCCTCCACTTT. It yields the protein CASNAGTGGSPLHF.

V usage is TRBV2 and J usage is TRBJ1-4; maybe TRBD1 (6 bases). The CDR3 loop spans 15 amino acids. V was clipped by 4 bases and J by 4 bases, with 13 bases between them. Germline-derived CDR1 and CDR2 are SNHLY and FYNNEI. CDR3 amino acids: CASSVSTGVNEKLFF. The CDR3 bases are TGTGCCAGCAGTGTATCGACAGGAGTTAATGAAAAACTGTTTTTT. Supplemented by reference TRBV2 and TRBJ1-4, the full variable domain reads EPEVTQTPSHQVTQMGQEVILRCVPISNHLYFYWYRQILGQKVEFLVSFYNNEISEKSEIFDDQFSVERPDGSNFTLKIRSTKLEDSAMYFCASSVSTGVNEKLFFGSGTQLSVL.